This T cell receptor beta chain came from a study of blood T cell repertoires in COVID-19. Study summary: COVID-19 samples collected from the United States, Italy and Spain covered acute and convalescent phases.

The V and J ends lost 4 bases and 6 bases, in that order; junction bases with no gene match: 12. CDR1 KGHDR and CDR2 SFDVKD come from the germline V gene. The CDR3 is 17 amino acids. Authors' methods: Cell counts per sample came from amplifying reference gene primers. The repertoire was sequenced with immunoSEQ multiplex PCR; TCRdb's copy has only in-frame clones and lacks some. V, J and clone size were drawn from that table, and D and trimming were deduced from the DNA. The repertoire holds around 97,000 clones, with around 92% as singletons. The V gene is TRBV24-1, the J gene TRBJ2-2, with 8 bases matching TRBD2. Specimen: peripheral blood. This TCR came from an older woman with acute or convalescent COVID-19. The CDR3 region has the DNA TGTGCCACCAGTGACCCGCAGACTAGCGCGTGGGCCGGGGAGCTGTTTTTT. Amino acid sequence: CATSDPQTSAWAGELFF.